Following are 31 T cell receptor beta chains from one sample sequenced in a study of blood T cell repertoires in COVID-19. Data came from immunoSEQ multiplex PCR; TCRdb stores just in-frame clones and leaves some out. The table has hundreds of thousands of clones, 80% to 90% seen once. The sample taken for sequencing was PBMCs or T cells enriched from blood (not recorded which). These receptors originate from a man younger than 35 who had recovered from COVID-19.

CDR3 residues: CASSPREGPYNEQFF. The CDR3 DNA reads as TGTGCCAGCTCACCAAGGGAGGGCCCCTACAATGAGCAGTTCTTC. The chain couples TRBV18 to TRBJ2-1; 7 bases line up with TRBD2. CDR3 length equals 15 residues. The V gene's germline CDR1 is KGHSH and CDR2 LQKENI. V lost 2 bases to trimming and J lost 2 bases; unmatched junction nucleotides: 3.

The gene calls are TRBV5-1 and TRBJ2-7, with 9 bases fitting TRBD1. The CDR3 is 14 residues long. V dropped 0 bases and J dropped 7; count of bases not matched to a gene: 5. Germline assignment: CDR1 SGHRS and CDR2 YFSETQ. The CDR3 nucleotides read TGCGCCAGCAGCTTGGGACAGGGGGAGTGGGAGCAGTACTTC. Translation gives CASSLGQGEWEQYF.

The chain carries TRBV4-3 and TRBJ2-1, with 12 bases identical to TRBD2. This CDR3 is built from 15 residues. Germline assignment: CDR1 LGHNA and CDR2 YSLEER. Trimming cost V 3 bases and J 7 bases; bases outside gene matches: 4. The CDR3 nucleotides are TGCGCCAGCAGCCACCTAGCGGGAGGGATAAATGAGCAGTTCTTC. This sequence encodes CASSHLAGGINEQFF.

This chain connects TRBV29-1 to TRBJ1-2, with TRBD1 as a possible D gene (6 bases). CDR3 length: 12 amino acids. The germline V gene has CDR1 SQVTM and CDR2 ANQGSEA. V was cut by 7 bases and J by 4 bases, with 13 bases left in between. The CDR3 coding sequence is TGCAGCGCATCTCAGGGGCCCTATGGCTACACCTTC. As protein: CSASQGPYGYTF.

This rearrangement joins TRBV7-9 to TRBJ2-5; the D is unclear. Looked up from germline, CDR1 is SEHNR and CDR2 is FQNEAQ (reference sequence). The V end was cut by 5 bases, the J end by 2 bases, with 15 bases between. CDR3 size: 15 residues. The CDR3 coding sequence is TGTGCCAGCAGCCCGATTGTTGGGCTACAAGAGACCCAGTACTTC. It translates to CASSPIVGLQETQYF.

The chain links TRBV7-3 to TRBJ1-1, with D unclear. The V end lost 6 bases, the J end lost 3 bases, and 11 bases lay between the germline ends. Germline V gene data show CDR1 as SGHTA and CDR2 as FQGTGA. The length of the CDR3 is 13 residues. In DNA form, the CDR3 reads TGTGCCAGCAGTCCTAACAGAGACACTGAAGCTTTCTTT. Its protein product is CASSPNRDTEAFF.

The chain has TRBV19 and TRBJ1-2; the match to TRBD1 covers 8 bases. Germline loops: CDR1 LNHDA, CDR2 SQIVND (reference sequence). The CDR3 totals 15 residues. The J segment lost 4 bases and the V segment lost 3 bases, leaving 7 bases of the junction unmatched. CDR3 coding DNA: TGTGCCAGTAGTATCGGGACAGGAGATCCCTATGGCTACACCTTC. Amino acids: CASSIGTGDPYGYTF.

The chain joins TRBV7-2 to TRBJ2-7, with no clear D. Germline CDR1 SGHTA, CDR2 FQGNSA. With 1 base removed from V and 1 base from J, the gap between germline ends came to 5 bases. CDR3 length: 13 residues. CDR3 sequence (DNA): TGTGCCAGCAGCTTAGAACTTTCCTACGAGCAGTACTTC. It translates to CASSLELSYEQYF. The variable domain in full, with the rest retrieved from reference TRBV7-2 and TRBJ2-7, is GAGVSQSPSNKVTEKGKDVELRCDPISGHTALYWYRQSLGQGLEFLIYFQGNSAPDKSGLPSDRFSAERTGGSVSTLTIQRTQQEDSAVYLCASSLELSYEQYFGPGTRLTVT.

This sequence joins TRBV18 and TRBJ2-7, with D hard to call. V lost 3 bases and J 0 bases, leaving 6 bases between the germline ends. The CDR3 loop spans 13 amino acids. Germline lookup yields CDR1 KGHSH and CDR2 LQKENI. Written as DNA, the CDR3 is TGTGCCAGCTCACCTGGCGGCTCCTACGAGCAGTACTTC. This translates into CASSPGGSYEQYF.

The DNA for the CDR3 is TGCGCCAGCAGCCAAGAAACTAGCGGATCCTACAATGAGCAGTTCTTC. This codes for CASSQETSGSYNEQFF. This chain links TRBV4-1 with TRBJ2-1, with TRBD2 matching 8 bases. With 0 bases clipped from V and 1 base from J, the junction kept 2 bases outside the gene matches. The germline CDR1 and CDR2 sequences are MGHRA and YSYEKL. There are 16 residues in the CDR3.

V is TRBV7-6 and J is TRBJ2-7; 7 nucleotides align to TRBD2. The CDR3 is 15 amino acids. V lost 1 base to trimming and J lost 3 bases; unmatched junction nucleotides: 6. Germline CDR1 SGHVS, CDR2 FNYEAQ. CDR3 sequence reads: CASSLGPGGNYEQYF. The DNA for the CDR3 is TGTGCCAGCAGCTTAGGCCCGGGGGGAAACTACGAGCAGTACTTC.

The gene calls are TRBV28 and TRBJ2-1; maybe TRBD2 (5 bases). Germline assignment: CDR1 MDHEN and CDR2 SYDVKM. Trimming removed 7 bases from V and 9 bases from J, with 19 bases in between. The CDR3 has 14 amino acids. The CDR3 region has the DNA TGTGCCAGCACCTTGGACTTGATGAGCGGTGAGCAGTTCTTC. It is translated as CASTLDLMSGEQFF.

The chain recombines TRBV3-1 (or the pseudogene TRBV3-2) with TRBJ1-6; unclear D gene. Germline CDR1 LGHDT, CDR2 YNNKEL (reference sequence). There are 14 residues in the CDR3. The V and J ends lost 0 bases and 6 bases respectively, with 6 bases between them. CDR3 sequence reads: CASSQEQINSPLHF. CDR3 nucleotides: TGTGCCAGCAGCCAAGAACAAATTAATTCACCCCTCCACTTT.

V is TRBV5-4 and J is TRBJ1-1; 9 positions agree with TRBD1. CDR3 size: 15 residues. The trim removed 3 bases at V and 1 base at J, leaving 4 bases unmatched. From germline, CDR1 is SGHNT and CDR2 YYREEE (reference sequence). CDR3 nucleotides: TGTGCCAGCAGCTCCGGGACAGGGCCGAACACTGAAGCTTTCTTT. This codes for CASSSGTGPNTEAFF.

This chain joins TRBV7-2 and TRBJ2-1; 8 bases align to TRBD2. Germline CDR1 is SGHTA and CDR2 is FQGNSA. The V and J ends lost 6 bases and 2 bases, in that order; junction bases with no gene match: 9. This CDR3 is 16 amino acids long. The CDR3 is CASSEQAGVPYNEQFF. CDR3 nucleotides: TGTGCCAGCAGTGAACAAGCGGGAGTTCCCTACAATGAGCAGTTCTTC.

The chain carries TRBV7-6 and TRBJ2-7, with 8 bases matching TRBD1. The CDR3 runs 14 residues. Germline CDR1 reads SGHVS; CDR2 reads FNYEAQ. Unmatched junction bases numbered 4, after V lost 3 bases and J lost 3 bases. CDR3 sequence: CASSFGDRGYEQYF. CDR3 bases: TGTGCCAGCAGCTTTGGTGACAGGGGCTACGAGCAGTACTTC.

The CDR3 protein is CASRRTSGGAGMTGELFF. CDR3 coding DNA: TGTGCCAGCAGGAGGACTAGCGGGGGGGCCGGGATGACCGGGGAGCTGTTTTTT. The J gene is TRBJ2-2, the V gene TRBV2; 15 bases fit TRBD2. This CDR3 is built from 18 residues. Per germline, CDR1 SNHLY and CDR2 FYNNEI. The V gene end was trimmed by 6 bases and the J gene end by 5 bases; junction bases not matched to a gene: 10.

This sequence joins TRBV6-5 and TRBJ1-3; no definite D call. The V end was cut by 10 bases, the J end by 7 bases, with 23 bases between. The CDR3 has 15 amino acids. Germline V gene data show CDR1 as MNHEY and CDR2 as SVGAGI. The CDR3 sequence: CATFKRSANVNTIYF. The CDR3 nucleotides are TGTGCCACTTTTAAGCGATCCGCTAATGTTAACACCATATATTTT.

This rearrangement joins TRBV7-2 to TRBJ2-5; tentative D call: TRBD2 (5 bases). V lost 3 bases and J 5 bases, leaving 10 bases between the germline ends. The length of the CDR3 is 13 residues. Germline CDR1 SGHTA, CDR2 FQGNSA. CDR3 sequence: CASSFGQRETQYF. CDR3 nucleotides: TGTGCCAGCAGCTTCGGGCAGCGGGAGACCCAGTACTTC.

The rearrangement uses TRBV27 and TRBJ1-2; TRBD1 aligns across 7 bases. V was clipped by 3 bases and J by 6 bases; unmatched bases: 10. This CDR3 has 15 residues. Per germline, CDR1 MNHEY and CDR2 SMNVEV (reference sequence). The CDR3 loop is CASSLGQFRIDGYTF. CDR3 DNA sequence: TGTGCCAGCAGTTTGGGACAGTTCCGGATCGATGGCTACACCTTC.

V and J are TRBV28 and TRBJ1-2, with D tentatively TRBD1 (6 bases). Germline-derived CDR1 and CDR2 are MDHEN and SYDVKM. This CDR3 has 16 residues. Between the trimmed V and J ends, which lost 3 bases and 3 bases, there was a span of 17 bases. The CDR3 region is CASSFGGGGPHYGYTF. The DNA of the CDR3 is TGTGCCAGCAGTTTTGGGGGCGGGGGCCCCCACTATGGCTACACCTTC.

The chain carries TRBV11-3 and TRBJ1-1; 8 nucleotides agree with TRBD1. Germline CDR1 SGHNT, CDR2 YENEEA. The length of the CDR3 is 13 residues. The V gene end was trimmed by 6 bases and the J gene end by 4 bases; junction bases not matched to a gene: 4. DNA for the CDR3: TGTGCCAGCAGACAGACAGGGGCCACTGAAGCTTTCTTT. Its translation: CASRQTGATEAFF.

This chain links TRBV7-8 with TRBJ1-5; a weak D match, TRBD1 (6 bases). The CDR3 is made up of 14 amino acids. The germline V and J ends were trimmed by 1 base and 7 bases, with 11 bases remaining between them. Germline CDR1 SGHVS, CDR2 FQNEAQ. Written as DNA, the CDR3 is TGTGCCAGCAGCTTAGTTTTGGGGGCCCAGCCCCAGCATTTT. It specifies CASSLVLGAQPQHF.

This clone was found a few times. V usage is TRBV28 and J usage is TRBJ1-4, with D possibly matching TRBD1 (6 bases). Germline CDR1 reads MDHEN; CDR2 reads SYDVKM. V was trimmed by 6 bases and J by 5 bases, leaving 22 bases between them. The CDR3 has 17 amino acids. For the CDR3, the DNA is TGTGCCAGCAGGACCGGAATGGGCGGGGGGCTAAATGAAAAACTGTTTTTT. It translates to CASRTGMGGGLNEKLFF.

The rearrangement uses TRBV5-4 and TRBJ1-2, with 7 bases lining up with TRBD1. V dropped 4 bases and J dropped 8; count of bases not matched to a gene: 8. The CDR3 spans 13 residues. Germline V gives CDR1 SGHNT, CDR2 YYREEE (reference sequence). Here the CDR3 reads CASSADRAGGYTF. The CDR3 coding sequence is TGTGCCAGCAGCGCAGACAGGGCGGGGGGCTACACCTTC.

The CDR3 nucleotides read TGTGCCAGCAGCCCACGACTAAATGTGAACACCGGGGAGCTGTTTTTT. Translation gives CASSPRLNVNTGELFF. This rearrangement joins TRBV9 to TRBJ2-2, with D possibly being TRBD2 (5 bases). V was pared by 4 bases and J by 1 base, with 14 bases between. Germline loops: CDR1 SGDLS, CDR2 YYNGEE. The CDR3 loop spans 16 amino acids.

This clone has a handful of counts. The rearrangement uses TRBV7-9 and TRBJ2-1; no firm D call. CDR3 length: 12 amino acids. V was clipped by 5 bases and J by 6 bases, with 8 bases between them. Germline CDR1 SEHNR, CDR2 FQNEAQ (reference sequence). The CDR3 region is CASSPQFNEQFF. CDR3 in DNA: TGTGCCAGCAGCCCGCAGTTCAATGAGCAGTTCTTC.

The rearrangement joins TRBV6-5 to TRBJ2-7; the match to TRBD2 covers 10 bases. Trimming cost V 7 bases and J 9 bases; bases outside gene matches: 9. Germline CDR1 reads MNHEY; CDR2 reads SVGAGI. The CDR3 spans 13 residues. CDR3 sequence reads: CASKASGSPGQYF. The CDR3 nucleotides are TGTGCCAGCAAAGCTAGCGGGAGTCCCGGGCAGTACTTC.

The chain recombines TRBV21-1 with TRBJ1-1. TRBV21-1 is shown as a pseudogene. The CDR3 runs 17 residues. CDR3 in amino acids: CASSIVVRPARNTEAFF. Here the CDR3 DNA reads TGTGCCAGCAGTATCGTAGTACGCCCCGCCCGGAACACTGAAGCTTTCTTT.

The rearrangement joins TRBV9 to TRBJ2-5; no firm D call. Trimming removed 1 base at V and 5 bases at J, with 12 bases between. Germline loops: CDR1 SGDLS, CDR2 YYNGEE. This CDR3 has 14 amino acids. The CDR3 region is CASSVRPGEETQYF. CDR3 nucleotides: TGTGCCAGCAGCGTACGTCCAGGCGAGGAGACCCAGTACTTC.

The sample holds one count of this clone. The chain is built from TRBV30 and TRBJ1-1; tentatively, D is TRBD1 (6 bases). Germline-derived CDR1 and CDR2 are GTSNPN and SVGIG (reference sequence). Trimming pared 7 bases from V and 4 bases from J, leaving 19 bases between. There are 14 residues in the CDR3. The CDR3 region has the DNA TGTGCCTTAAAATACGGACCAGGGGCCACTGAAGCTTTCTTT. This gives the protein CALKYGPGATEAFF.